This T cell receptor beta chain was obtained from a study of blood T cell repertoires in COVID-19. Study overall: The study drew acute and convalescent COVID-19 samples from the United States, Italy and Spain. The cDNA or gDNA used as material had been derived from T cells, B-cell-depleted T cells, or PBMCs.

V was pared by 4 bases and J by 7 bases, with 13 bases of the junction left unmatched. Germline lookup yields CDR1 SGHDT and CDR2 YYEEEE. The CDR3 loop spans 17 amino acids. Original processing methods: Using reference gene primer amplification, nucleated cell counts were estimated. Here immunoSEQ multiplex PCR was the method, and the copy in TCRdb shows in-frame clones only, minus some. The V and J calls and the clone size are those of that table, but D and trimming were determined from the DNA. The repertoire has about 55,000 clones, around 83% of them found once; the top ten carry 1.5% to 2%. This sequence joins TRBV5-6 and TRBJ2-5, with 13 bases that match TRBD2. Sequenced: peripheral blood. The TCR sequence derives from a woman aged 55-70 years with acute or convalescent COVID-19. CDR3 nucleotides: TGTGCCAGCAGCCGGGGAGGACTAGCGGGAGTCCGCAGGACCCAGTACTTC. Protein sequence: CASSRGGLAGVRRTQYF.